This T cell receptor beta chain comes out of a study of blood T cell repertoires in COVID-19 (dated by TCRdb to the early 2020s). Regarding the research as a whole: Collaborator samples came from the United States, Italy and Spain and covered acute and convalescent phases of COVID-19. The repertoires were released in a freely available public database intended as a resource for research on the immune response to SARS-CoV-2. The samples were drawn from two sources: the first 160 participants of the ongoing ImmuneRACE study, and some 1,300 subjects contributed by 6 global collaborators. The dataset comprised deeply sampled blood TCRbeta repertoires from subjects exposed to, actively infected with, or recovered from COVID-19. Where available, HLA class I and class II types were taken from metadata supplied by the sample provider and were not determined by assay-based typing. A de-identified subject ID, COVID-19 status, age in years and sex were almost always included in the sample metadata. The material from the prospective study consisted of cDNA or gDNA derived from T cells, B-cell-depleted T cells, or PBMCs. Points the paper makes about the study in general: How much clinical and demographic metadata was included differed by source and by participant, and the metadata was provided uncurated.

Whole blood was collected in K2EDTA tubes by collaborating institutions according to the institutions' own protocols. Collaborator samples were shipped for TCRbeta analysis as frozen whole blood, isolated PBMCs, or DNA extracted from either sample type. About this clone: Its target antigen remains unknown. The sample holds no much larger clone one base away, and base qualities are not on file.

The immunoSEQ Assay, a bias-controlled multiplex PCR, was used to amplify TCRbeta CDR3 regions from genomic DNA. Processing in the source paper ran as follows. Nucleated cell counts per sample were estimated from amplification of reference gene primers within the assay. Sequence reads were collapsed and filtered to measure the absolute abundance of every unique TCRbeta CDR3 rearrangement. For each sample, productive Simpson clonality was calculated by taking the square root of Simpson's diversity index across productive rearrangements. As stored in TCRdb, this immuneACCESS dataset retains in-frame rearrangements with V and J assigned. A fraction of the clones does not appear; measured against another copy, unresolved V genes explain less than half of the discrepancy, and the remainder lacks a known reason. The V and J calls and the clone size are those of that table, but D and trimming were determined from the DNA. The sample table records 70,000 or so clones; 79% of these occur just once. The ten biggest clones cover over 45% of the sample.

The CDR3 runs 17 amino acids, cysteine and phenylalanine included. Just CDR3 DNA is preserved here, 51 bases in frame from base 1. CDR1 and CDR2 were assigned from the germline V gene (reference sequence) as SEHNR and FQNEAQ. The V end loses 3 bases and the J end loses 4 bases, and a stretch of 20 bases separates them. The sample was peripheral blood. The rearrangement joined TRBV7-9 to TRBJ2-3; TRBD2 might be the D gene, on 6 matching bases. The sequence came from a human donor in a cohort sampled during active COVID-19. The CDR3 amino acid sequence is: CASSFPAAASGADTQYF. The DNA reads as follows: TGTGCCAGCAGCTTCCCAGCGGCGGCGTCGGGGGCAGATACGCAGTATTTT. The CDR3 plus the reference TRBV7-9 and TRBJ2-3 genes for the other parts give the full variable domain: DTGVSQNPRHKITKRGQNVTFRCDPISEHNRLYWYRQTLGQGPEFLTYFQNEAQLEKSRLLSDRFSAERPKGSFSTLEIQRTEQGDSAMYLCASSFPAAASGADTQYFGPGTRLTVL.